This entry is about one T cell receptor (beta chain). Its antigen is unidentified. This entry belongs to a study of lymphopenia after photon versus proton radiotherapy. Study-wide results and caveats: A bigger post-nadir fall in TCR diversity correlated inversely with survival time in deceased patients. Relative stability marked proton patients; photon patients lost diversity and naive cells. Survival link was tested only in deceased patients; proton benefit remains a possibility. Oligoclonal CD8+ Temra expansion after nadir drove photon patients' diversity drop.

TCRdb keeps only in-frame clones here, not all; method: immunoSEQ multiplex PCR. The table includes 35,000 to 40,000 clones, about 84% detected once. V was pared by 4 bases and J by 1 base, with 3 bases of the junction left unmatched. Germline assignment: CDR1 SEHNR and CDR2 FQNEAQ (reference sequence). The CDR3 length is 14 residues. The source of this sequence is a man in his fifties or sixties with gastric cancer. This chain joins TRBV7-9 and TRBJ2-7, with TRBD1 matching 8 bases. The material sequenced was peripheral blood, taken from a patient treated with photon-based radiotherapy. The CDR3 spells CASSSTGVSYEQYF. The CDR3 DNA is TGTGCCAGCAGCTCGACAGGGGTTTCCTACGAGCAGTACTTC.